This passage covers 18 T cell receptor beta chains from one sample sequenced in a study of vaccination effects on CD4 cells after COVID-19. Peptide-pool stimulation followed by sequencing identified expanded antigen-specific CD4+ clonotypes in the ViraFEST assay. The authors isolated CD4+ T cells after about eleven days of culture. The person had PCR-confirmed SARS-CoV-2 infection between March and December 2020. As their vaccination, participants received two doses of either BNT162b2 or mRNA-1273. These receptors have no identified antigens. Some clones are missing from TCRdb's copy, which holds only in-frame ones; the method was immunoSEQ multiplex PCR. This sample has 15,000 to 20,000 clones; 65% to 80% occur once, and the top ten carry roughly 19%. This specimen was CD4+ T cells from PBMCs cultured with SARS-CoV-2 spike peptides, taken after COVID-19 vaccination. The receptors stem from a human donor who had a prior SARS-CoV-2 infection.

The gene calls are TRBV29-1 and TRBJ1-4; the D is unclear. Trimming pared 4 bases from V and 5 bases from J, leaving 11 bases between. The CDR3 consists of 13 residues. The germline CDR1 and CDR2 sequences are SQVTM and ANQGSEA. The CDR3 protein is CSVGERPNEKLFF. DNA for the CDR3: TGCAGCGTTGGTGAGAGACCGAATGAAAAACTGTTTTTT.

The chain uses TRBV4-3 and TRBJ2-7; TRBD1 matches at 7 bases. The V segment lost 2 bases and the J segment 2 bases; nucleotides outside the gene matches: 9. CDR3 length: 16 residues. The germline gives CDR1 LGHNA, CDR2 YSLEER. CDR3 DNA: TGCGCCAGCAGCCAATTACGGACAGGTAACACCTACGAGCAGTACTTC. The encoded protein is CASSQLRTGNTYEQYF.

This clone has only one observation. CDR3 coding DNA: TGTGCCAGCAGCCCCCATCCGGGGGGCAACACTGAAGCTTTCTTT. Amino acid sequence: CASSPHPGGNTEAFF. The chain employs TRBV5-5 and TRBJ1-1, with a possible D match to TRBD1 (6 bases). Germline V gives CDR1 SGHKS, CDR2 YYEKEE (reference sequence). CDR3 size: 15 residues. V was shortened by 4 bases and J by 2 bases, with 15 bases between the two germline ends. The whole variable domain, filled in from reference TRBV5-5 and TRBJ1-1, reads DAGVTQSPTHLIKTRGQQVTLRCSPISGHKSVSWYQQVLGQGPQFIFQYYEKEERGRGNFPDRFSARQFPNYSSELNVNALLLGDSALYLCASSPHPGGNTEAFFGQGTRLTVV.

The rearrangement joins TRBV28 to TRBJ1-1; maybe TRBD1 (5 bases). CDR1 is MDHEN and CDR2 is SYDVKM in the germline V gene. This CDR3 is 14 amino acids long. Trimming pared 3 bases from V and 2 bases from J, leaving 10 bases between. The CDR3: CASSLQGFNTEAFF. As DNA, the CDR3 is TGTGCCAGCAGTTTGCAGGGATTTAACACTGAAGCTTTCTTT.

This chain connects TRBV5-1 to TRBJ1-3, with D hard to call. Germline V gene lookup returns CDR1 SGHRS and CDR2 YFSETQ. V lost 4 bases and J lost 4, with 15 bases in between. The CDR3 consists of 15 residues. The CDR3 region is CASSREPGPGNTIYF. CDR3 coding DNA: TGCGCCAGCAGCCGAGAACCGGGTCCAGGAAACACCATATATTTT.

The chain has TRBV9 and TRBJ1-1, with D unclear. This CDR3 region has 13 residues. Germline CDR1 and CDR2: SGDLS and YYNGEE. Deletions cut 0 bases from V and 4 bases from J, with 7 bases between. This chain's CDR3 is CASSVASSTEAFF. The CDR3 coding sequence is TGTGCCAGCAGCGTAGCATCTAGCACTGAAGCTTTCTTT.

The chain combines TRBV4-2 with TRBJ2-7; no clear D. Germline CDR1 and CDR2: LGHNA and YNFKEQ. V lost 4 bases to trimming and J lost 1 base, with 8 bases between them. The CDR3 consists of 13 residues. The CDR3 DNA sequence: TGTGCCAGCAGCCGGACCGATTCCTACGAGCAGTACTTC. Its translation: CASSRTDSYEQYF.

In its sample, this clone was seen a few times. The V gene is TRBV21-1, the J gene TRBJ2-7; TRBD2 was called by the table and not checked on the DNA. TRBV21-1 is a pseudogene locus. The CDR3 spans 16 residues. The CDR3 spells CASSCGLAGSPYEQYF. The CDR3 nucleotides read TGTGCCAGCAGCTGCGGACTAGCGGGATCCCCCTACGAGCAGTACTTC.

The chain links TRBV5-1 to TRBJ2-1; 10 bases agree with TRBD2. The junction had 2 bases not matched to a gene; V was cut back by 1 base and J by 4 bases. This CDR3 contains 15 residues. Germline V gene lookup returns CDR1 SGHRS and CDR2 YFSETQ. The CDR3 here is CASSLTSGEYNEQFF. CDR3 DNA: TGCGCCAGCAGCTTGACTAGCGGGGAGTACAATGAGCAGTTCTTC.

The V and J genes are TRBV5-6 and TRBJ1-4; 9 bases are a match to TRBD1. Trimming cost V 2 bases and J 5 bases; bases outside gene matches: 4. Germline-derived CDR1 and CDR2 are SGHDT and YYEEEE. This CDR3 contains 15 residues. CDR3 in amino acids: CASSLLGTGNEKLFF. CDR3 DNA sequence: TGTGCCAGCAGCTTATTAGGGACAGGGAATGAAAAACTGTTTTTT.

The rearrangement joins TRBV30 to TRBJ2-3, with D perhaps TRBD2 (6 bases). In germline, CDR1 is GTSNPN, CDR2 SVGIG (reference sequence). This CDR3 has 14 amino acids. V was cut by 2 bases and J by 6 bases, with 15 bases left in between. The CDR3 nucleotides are TGTGCCTGGAGTCTGGGACTCGGGGACGATACGCAGTATTTT. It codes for CAWSLGLGDDTQYF.

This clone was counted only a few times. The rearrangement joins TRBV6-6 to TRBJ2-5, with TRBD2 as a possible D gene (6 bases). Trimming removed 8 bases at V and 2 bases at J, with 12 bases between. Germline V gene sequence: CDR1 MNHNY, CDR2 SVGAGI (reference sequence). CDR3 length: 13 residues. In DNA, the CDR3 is TGTGCCAGCGGGACTGACCTGCAAGAGACCCAGTACTTC. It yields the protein CASGTDLQETQYF.

The CDR3 bases are TGTGCCTGGATAATAACAGGGGGGCCTGAAGCTTTCTTT. Translating gives CAWIITGGPEAFF. The chain couples TRBV30 to TRBJ1-1, with TRBD1 matching 8 bases. Germline V CDR1 and CDR2: GTSNPN, SVGIG (reference sequence). This CDR3 region has 13 residues. J was trimmed by 6 bases and V by 4 bases; bases with no gene match: 7. The entire variable domain, with the rest obtained from reference TRBV30 and TRBJ1-1, is as follows: SQTIHQWPATLVQPVGSPLSLECTVEGTSNPNLYWYRQAAGRGLQLLFYSVGIGQISSEVPQNLSASRPQDRQFILSSKKLLLSDSGFYLCAWIITGGPEAFFGQGTRLTVV.

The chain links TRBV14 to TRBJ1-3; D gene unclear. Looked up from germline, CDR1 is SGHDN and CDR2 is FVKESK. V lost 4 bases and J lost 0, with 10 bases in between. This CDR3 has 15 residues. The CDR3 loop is CASSRPGISGNTIYF. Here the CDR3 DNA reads TGTGCCAGCAGCCGTCCGGGGATCTCTGGAAACACCATATATTTT.

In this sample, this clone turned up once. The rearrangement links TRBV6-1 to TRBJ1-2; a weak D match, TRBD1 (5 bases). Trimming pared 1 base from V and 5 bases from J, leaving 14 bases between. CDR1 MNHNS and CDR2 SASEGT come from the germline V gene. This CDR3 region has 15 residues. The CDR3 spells CASSEGKAGFYGYTF. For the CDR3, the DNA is TGTGCCAGCAGTGAAGGGAAGGCAGGGTTTTATGGCTACACCTTC.

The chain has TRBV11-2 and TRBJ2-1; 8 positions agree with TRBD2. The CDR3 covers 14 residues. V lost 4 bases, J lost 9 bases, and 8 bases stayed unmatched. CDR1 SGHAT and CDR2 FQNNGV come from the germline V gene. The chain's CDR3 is CASSSGRAAAEQFF. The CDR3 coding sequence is TGTGCCAGCAGCTCCGGGAGGGCCGCCGCTGAGCAGTTCTTC.

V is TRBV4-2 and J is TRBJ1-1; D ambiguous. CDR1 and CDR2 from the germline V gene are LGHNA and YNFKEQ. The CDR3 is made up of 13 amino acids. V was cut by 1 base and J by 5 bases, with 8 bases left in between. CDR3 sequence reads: CASSQGVGTEAFF. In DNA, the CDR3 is TGTGCCAGCAGCCAAGGGGTGGGAACTGAAGCTTTCTTT.

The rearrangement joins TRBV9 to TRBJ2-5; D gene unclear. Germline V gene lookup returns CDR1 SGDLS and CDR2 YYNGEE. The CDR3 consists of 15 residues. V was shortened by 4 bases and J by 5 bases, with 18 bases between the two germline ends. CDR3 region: CASSPRPPSPETQYF. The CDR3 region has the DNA TGTGCCAGCAGCCCCCGTCCCCCCAGCCCGGAGACCCAGTACTTC. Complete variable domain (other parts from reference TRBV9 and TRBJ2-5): DSGVTQTPKHLITATGQRVTLRCSPRSGDLSVYWYQQSLDQGLQFLIQYYNGEERAKGNILERFSAQQFPDLHSELNLSSLELGDSALYFCASSPRPPSPETQYFGPGTRLLVL.